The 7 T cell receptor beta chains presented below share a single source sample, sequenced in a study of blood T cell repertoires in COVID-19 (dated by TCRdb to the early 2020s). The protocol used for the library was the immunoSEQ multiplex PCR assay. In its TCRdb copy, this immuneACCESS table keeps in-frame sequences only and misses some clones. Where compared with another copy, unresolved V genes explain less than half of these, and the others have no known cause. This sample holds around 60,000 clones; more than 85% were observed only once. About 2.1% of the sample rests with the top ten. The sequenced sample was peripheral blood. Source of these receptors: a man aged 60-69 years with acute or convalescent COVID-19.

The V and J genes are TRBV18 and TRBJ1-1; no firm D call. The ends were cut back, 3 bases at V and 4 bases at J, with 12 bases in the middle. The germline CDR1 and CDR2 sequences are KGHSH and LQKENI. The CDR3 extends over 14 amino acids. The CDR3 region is CASSPFEGSTEAFF. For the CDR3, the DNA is TGTGCCAGCTCACCTTTCGAAGGGAGCACTGAAGCTTTCTTT.

CDR3 nucleotides: TGTGCCAGCAGTTACGACAGGTGGAATGAAAAACTGTTTTTT. Protein product: CASSYDRWNEKLFF. The chain recombines TRBV6-5 with TRBJ1-4; possible D gene TRBD1, 6 bases. This CDR3 spans 14 amino acids. Germline CDR1 is MNHEY and CDR2 is SVGAGI. V lost 2 bases, J lost 5 bases, and 9 bases lay in between.

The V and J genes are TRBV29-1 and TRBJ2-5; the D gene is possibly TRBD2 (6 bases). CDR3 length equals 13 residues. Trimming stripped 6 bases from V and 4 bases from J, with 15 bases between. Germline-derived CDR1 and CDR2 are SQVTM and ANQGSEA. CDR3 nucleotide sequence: TGCAGCGTCCCGGGGACCGGGGGAGAGACCCAGTACTTC. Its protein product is CSVPGTGGETQYF.

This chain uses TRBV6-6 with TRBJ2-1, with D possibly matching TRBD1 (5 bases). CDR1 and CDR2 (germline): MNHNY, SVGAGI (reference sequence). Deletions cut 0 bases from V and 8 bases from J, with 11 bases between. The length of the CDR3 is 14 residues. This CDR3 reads CASSYSWGRDEQFF. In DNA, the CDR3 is TGTGCCAGCAGTTACTCTTGGGGCAGGGATGAGCAGTTCTTC.

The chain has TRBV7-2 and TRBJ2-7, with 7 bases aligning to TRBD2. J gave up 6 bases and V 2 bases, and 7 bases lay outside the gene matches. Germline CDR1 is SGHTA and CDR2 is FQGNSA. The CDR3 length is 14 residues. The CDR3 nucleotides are TGTGCCAGCAGCTTATTACGGGAGGAGCCCGAGCAGTACTTC. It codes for CASSLLREEPEQYF.

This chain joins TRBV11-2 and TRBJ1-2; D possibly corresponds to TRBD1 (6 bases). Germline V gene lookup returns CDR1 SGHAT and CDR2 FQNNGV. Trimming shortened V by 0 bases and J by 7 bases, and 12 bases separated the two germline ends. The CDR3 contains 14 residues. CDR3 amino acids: CASSLERTERGYTF. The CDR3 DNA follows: TGTGCCAGCAGCTTAGAACGGACAGAACGTGGCTACACCTTC.

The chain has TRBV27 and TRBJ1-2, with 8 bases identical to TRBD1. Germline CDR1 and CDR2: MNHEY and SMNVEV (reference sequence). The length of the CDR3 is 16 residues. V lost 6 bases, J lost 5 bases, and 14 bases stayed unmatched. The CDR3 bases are TGTGCCAGCAGCCATGACACGGGACAGGAGATTTATGGCTACACCTTC. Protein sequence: CASSHDTGQEIYGYTF.